A selection of T cell receptor beta chains follows, all from one sample in a study of T-cell memory formation after mild COVID-19. TCRdb independently ran MiXCR on the 5' RACE reads; one entry per CDR3 protein. The sample has some 160,000 distinct CDR3 sequences; 25% to 40% are singletons. Sequenced sample: PBMCs or a T cell subset sorted from them (not recorded which). The receptors originated from an adult woman who had mild COVID-19 (a few samples of this study predate the infection). Cell type and time point are not known. Each CDR3 is given with its conserved first and last residue. A D gene is named only where the DNA matches it firmly. The size entry is marked missing in some rows and otherwise reads once, few, many or a size class.

J	V	D	size	CDR3	DNA
TRBJ2-2	TRBV20-1	TRBD1	few	CSARQGQTGELFF	TGCAGTGCTAGACAGGGACAGACCGGGGAGCTGTTTTTT
TRBJ2-3	TRBV25-1	.	few	CASSEFSLSDTQYF	TGTGCCAGCAGTGAATTTTCCCTATCAGATACGCAGTATTTT
TRBJ2-7	TRBV29-1	.	.	CSALQQGLPYEQYF	TGCAGCGCACTCCAGCAGGGTCTCCCCTACGAGCAGTACTTC
TRBJ2-6	TRBV27	.	.	CASSLRQGLGANVLTF	TGTGCCAGCAGTTTACGCCAGGGGCTGGGGGCCAACGTCCTGACTTTC
TRBJ2-1	TRBV6-6	.	.	CASSQRRDSYNEQFF	TGTGCCAGCAGTCAAAGGAGGGACAGCTACAATGAGCAGTTCTTC
TRBJ1-2	TRBV29-1	.	few	CSVDSNVRNYGYTF	TGCAGCGTTGACTCGAACGTCCGTAACTATGGCTACACCTTC
TRBJ2-2	TRBV2	.	many	CAYSQRANTGELFF	TGTGCCTATAGCCAGCGAGCTAACACCGGGGAGCTGTTTTTT
TRBJ2-3	TRBV12-3/TRBV12-4	.	.	CASSFLGLGDTQYF	TGTGCCAGCAGTTTCCTGGGTCTGGGGGATACGCAGTATTTT
TRBJ2-1	TRBV6-1	.	.	CASSFWGTEQFF	TGTGCCAGCAGTTTTTGGGGGACTGAGCAGTTCTTC
TRBJ2-7	TRBV7-6	.	few	CASSFRQGISEQYF	TGTGCCAGCAGCTTTCGGCAGGGGATCAGCGAGCAGTACTTC
TRBJ2-1	TRBV24-1	TRBD2	few	CATSDQMTSGWTNEQFF	TGTGCCACCAGTGACCAAATGACTAGCGGGTGGACGAATGAGCAGTTCTTC
TRBJ2-4	TRBV7-2	.	.	CASSTGIYLAKNIQYF	TGTGCCAGCAGTACCGGGATCTACTTAGCCAAAAACATTCAGTACTTC
TRBJ1-5	TRBV6-5	.	.	CASSSHRGNQPQHF	TGTGCCAGCAGTTCCCATCGCGGAAATCAGCCCCAGCATTTT
TRBJ2-5	TRBV6-6	TRBD2	.	CASSTTRTSGGRVETQYF	TGTGCCAGCAGTACCACCCGGACTAGCGGAGGAAGGGTAGAGACCCAGTACTTC
TRBJ2-7	TRBV7-2	TRBD2	.	CASSLVGSGGEGYEQYF	TGTGCCAGCAGCTTAGTCGGTAGCGGGGGAGAGGGCTACGAGCAGTACTTC
TRBJ2-7	TRBV15	TRBD2	.	CATSRGLAGAYEQYF	TGTGCCACCAGCAGAGGCCTAGCGGGGGCCTACGAGCAGTACTTC
TRBJ2-7	TRBV6-5	TRBD2	.	CASQPSGGPLEQYF	TGTGCCAGTCAACCTAGCGGGGGGCCGCTCGAGCAGTACTTC
TRBJ2-7	TRBV5-1	.	many	CASSLDFGNTYEQYF	TGCGCCAGCAGCTTGGACTTCGGAAATACCTACGAGCAGTACTTC
TRBJ2-5	TRBV6-5	.	.	CASSYPRAGIETQYF	TGTGCCAGCAGTTACCCCAGGGCAGGGATAGAGACCCAGTACTTC
TRBJ2-3	TRBV3-1	.	few	CASSRPGQYGTDTQYF	TGTGCCAGCAGCCGCCCGGGGCAATATGGCACAGATACGCAGTATTTT
TRBJ1-5	TRBV6-2/TRBV6-3	.	.	CASSYSSRNQPQHF	TGTGCCAGCAGTTACTCGAGCAGGAATCAGCCCCAGCATTTT
TRBJ2-2	TRBV7-7	.	.	CASSFATSNTGELFF	TGTGCTAGCAGCTTTGCGACTTCGAACACCGGGGAGCTGTTTTTT
TRBJ1-2	TRBV5-1	.	.	CASSDPGQSTNYGYTF	TGCGCCAGCAGCGACCCCGGACAGTCGACTAACTATGGCTACACCTTC
TRBJ1-1	TRBV29-1	TRBD1	few	CSVDRGQSTEAFF	TGCAGCGTCGACAGGGGACAGAGCACTGAAGCTTTCTTT
TRBJ1-1	TRBV6-6	TRBD1	few	CASTSYRGKRDTEAFF	TGTGCCAGCACCAGTTACAGGGGGAAGCGGGACACTGAAGCTTTCTTT
TRBJ1-1	TRBV7-9	.	few	CASSLSGGAEAFF	TGTGCCAGCAGCTTGTCAGGAGGCGCTGAAGCTTTCTTT
TRBJ2-7	TRBV29-1	TRBD1	.	CSVEGTSSTGGYEQYF	TGCAGCGTTGAAGGTACCTCGAGCACAGGGGGCTACGAGCAGTACTTC
TRBJ2-1	TRBV30	TRBD2	few	CAGSSGSSYNEQFF	TGTGCCGGGTCTAGCGGGAGCTCCTACAATGAGCAGTTCTTC
TRBJ1-1	TRBV19	.	.	CASKVEWAPNTEAFF	TGTGCCAGTAAAGTGGAGTGGGCCCCCAACACTGAAGCTTTCTTT
TRBJ1-2	TRBV18	TRBD1	.	CASSPGTGELFGYTF	TGTGCCAGCTCACCAGGGACAGGGGAGTTGTTTGGCTACACCTTC
TRBJ2-1	TRBV7-2	.	few	CASTPPGRGSNEQFF	TGTGCCAGCACCCCGCCAGGGAGAGGTTCCAATGAGCAGTTCTTC
TRBJ2-1	TRBV11-1	.	few	CASSLGQTGSSYNEQFF	TGTGCCAGCAGCTTAGGCCAAACAGGGAGCTCCTACAATGAGCAGTTCTTC
TRBJ1-1	TRBV7-9	.	.	CASSLSRGLRYTEAFF	TGTGCCAGCAGCTTATCCAGGGGTCTTAGGTACACTGAAGCTTTCTTT
TRBJ2-7	TRBV5-6	TRBD1	.	CASTLGQGPYEQYF	TGTGCCAGCACCCTAGGACAGGGGCCCTACGAGCAGTACTTC